This record covers a single T cell receptor (beta chain). Germline loops: CDR1 LGHNA, CDR2 YSLEER. The CDR3 length is 16 residues. The V end was cut by 6 bases, the J end by 1 base, with 16 bases between. This record belongs to a study of blood T cell repertoires in COVID-19. Overall study context: In each case, the material was cDNA or gDNA derived from T cells, B-cell-depleted T cells, or PBMCs.

Profiled with immunoSEQ multiplex PCR; TCRdb holds only in-frame clones, not every one. In the table there are about 330,000 clones, around nine tenths of which are singletons. The sequence was collected from a woman between 45 and 65 years old with active or convalescent COVID-19. The chain combines TRBV4-3 with TRBJ2-1; D may be TRBD2 (6 bases). Material for sequencing was peripheral blood. CDR3 amino acids: CASSPYVGGSYNEQFF. The CDR3 DNA reads TGCGCCAGCAGTCCTTACGTTGGGGGGTCCTACAATGAGCAGTTCTTC.